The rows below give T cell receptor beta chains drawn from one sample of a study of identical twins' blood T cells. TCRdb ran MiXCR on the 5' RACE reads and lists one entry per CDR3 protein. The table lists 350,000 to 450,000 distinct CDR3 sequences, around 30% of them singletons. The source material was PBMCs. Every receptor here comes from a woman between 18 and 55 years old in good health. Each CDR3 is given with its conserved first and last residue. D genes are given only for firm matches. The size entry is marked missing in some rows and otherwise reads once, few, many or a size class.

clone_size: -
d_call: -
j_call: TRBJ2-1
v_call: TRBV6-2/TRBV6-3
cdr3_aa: CASSSLDERPIYNEQFF
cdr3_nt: TGTGCCAGCAGTTCTCTCGACGAGCGACCCATATACAATGAGCAGTTCTTC

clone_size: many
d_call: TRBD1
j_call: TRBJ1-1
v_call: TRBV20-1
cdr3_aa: CSAYKGQGGTEAFF
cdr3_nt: TGCAGTGCTTACAAAGGACAGGGAGGGACTGAAGCTTTCTTT

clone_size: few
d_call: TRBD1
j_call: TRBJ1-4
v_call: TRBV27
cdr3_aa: CASSSYRGWTTNEKLFF
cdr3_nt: TGTGCCAGCAGTTCCTACAGGGGCTGGACAACTAATGAAAAACTGTTTTTT

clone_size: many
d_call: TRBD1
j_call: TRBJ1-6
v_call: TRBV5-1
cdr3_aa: CASSRDRGNSPLHF
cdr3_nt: TGCGCCAGCAGCAGGGACAGGGGTAATTCACCCCTCCACTTT

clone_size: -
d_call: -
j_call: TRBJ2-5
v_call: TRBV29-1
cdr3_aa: CSVVGSQETQYF
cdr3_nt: TGCAGCGTCGTCGGGAGCCAAGAGACCCAGTACTTC

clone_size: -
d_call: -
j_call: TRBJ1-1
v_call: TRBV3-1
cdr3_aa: CASASRYAEAFF
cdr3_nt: TGTGCCAGCGCATCTCGGTACGCTGAAGCTTTCTTT

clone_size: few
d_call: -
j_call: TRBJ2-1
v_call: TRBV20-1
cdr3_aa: CSADVTVNEQFF
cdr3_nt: TGCAGTGCGGATGTCACGGTCAATGAGCAGTTCTTC

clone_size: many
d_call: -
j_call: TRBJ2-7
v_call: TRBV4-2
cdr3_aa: CASSQDDTGSGNYEQYF
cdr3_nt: TGTGCCAGCAGCCAAGACGATACCGGGTCTGGAAATTACGAGCAGTACTTC

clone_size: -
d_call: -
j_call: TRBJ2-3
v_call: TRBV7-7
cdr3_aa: CASKGTTDTQYF
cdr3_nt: TGTGCTAGCAAGGGAACCACAGATACGCAGTATTTT

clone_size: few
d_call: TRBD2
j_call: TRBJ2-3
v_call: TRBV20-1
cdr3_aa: CSAKKAGGPHTQYF
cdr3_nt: TGCAGTGCAAAAAAAGCGGGGGGGCCGCATACGCAGTATTTT

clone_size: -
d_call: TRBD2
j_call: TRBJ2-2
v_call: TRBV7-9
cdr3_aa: CASSQTMAGAGELFF
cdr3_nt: TGTGCCAGCAGCCAAACGATGGCGGGAGCCGGGGAGCTGTTTTTT

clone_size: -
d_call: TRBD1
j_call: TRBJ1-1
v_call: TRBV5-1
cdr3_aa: CATRTGKDTEAFF
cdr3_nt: TGCGCCACCCGGACAGGGAAAGACACTGAAGCTTTCTTT

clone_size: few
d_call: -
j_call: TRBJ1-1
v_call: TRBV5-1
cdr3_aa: CASSLDSPRYAAFF
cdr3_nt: TGCGCCAGCAGCTTGGACAGCCCCCGTTATGCAGCTTTCTTT

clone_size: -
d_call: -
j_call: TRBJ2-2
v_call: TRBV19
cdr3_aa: CASNWGRNTGELFF
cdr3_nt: TGTGCCAGTAACTGGGGTAGGAACACCGGGGAGCTGTTTTTT

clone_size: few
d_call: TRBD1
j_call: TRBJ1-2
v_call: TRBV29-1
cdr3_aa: CSGGTGNYGYTF
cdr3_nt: TGCAGCGGGGGGACAGGGAACTATGGCTACACCTTC

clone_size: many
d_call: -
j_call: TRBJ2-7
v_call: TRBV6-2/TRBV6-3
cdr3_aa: CASSYGAEPPYEQYF
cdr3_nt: TGTGCCAGCAGTTACGGAGCAGAACCTCCCTACGAGCAGTACTTC

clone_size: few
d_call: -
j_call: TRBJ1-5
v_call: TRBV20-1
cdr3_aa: CSARETGGHQPQHF
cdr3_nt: TGCAGTGCTAGAGAGACCGGGGGCCATCAGCCCCAGCATTTT

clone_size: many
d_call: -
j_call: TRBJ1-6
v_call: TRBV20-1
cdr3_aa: CSARAIANGPVSYNSPLHF
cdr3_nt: TGCAGTGCTAGAGCCATCGCCAATGGACCCGTCTCCTATAATTCACCCCTCCACTTT

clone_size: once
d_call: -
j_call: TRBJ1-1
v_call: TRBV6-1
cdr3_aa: CASSEYGPNTEAFF
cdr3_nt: TGTGCCAGCAGTGAATACGGACCGAACACTGAAGCTTTCTTT

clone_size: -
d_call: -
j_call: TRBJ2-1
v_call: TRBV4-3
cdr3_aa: CASSQASGVEQFF
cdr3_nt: TGCGCCAGCAGCCAAGCTTCGGGGGTAGAGCAGTTCTTC

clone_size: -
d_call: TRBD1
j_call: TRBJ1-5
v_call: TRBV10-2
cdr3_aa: CASSNQGVNQPQHF
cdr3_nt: TGCGCCAGCAGTAATCAGGGGGTCAATCAGCCCCAGCATTTT

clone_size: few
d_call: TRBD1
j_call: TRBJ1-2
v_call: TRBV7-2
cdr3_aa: CASSVNRGGYTF
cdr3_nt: TGTGCCAGCAGCGTTAACAGGGGAGGCTACACCTTC

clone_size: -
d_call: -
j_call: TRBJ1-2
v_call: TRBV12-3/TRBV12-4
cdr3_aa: CASSSQGFYGYTF
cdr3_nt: TGTGCCAGCAGTTCACAGGGATTCTATGGCTACACCTTC

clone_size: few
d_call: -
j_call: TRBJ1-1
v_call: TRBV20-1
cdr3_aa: CSARVRSNFLNTEAFF
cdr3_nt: TGCAGTGCTAGAGTCAGGAGTAATTTCCTAAACACTGAAGCTTTCTTT

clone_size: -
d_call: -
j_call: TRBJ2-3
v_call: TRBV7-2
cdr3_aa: CASTYKVADTQYF
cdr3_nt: TGTGCCAGCACCTATAAGGTCGCCGATACGCAGTATTTT

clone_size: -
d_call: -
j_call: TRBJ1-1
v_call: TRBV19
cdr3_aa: CASRQDGMNTEAFF
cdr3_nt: TGTGCCAGTAGGCAGGACGGGATGAACACTGAAGCTTTCTTT

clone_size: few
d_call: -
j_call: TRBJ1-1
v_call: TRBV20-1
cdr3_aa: CSAQRGTTEAFF
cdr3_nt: TGCAGTGCCCAGCGGGGGACGACTGAAGCTTTCTTT

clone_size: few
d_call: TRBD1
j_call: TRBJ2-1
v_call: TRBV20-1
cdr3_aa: CSAGKGAEQFF
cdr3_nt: TGCAGTGCTGGAAAGGGGGCTGAGCAGTTCTTC

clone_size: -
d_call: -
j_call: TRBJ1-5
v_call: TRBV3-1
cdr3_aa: CASCQDEVQPQHF
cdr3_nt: TGTGCCAGCTGCCAAGATGAGGTACAGCCCCAGCATTTT

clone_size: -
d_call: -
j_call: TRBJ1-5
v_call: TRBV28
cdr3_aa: CASSSFLLVNQVQPQHF
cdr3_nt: TGTGCCAGCAGTTCTTTCCTCTTGGTTAACCAGGTTCAGCCCCAGCATTTT

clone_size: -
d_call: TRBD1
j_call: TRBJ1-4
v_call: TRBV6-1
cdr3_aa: CASSGPTGSEKLFF
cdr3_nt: TGTGCCAGCAGTGGCCCGACAGGGAGTGAAAAACTGTTTTTT

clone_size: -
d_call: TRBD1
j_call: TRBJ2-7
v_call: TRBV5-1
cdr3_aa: CASARIPGQVDEQYF
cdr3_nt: TGCGCCAGCGCACGGATTCCGGGACAGGTAGACGAGCAGTACTTC

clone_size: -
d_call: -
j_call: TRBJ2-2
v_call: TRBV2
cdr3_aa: CAGNEANTGELFF
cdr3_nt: TGTGCCGGTAACGAAGCGAACACCGGGGAGCTGTTTTTT

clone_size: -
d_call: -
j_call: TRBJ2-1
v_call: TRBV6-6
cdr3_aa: CACSVPQGKEQFF
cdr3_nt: TGTGCCTGCAGTGTACCCCAGGGTAAAGAGCAGTTCTTC

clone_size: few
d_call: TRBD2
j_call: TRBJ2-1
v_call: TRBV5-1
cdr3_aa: CASSLGLEVNEQFF
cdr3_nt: TGCGCCAGCAGCTTAGGACTAGAAGTAAATGAGCAGTTCTTC

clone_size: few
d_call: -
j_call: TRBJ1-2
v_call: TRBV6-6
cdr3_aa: CATSNRYYGYTF
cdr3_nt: TGTGCCACCAGCAACCGGTACTATGGCTACACCTTC

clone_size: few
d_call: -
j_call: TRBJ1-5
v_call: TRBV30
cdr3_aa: CAWSAGSNQPQHF
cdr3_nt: TGTGCCTGGAGTGCGGGTAGCAATCAGCCCCAGCATTTT

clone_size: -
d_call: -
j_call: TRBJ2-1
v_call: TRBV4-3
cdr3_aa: CASSQDHDFYNEQFF
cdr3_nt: TGCGCCAGCAGCCAAGATCATGACTTTTACAATGAGCAGTTCTTC

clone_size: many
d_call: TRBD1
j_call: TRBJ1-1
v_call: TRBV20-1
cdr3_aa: CSARGFRQGNTEAFF
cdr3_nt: TGCAGTGCTAGGGGTTTTCGACAGGGGAACACTGAAGCTTTCTTT

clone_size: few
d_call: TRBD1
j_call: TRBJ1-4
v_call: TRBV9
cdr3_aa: CASSDLGQGNEKLFF
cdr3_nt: TGTGCCAGCAGCGATCTGGGACAGGGGAATGAAAAACTGTTTTTT

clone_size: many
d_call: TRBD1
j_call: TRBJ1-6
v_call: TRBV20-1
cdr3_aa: CSARDLTGVRSPLHF
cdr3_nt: TGCAGTGCTAGAGATCTTACAGGGGTACGCTCACCCCTCCACTTT

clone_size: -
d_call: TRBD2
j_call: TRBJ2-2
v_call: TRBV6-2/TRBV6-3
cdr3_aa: CASSYAVAGGPYYTGELFF
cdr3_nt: TGTGCCAGCAGTTATGCAGTAGCGGGAGGGCCTTATTACACCGGGGAGCTGTTTTTT

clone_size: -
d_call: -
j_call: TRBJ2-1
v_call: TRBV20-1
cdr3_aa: CSAFLVGFGNEQFF
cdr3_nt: TGCAGTGCGTTTCTGGTGGGATTCGGCAATGAGCAGTTCTTC

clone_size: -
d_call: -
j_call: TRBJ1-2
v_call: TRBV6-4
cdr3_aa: CASSCWGGGYTF
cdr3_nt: TGTGCCAGCAGTTGTTGGGGAGGAGGCTACACCTTC

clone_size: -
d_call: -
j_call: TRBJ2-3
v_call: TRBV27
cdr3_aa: CASSTIATGRNTDTQYF
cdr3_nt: TGTGCCAGCAGCACAATAGCGACGGGGAGGAACACAGATACGCAGTATTTT

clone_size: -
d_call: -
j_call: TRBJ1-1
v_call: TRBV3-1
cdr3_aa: CASSRDLFGGAFF
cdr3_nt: TGTGCCAGCAGCCGGGACCTCTTTGGGGGAGCTTTCTTT

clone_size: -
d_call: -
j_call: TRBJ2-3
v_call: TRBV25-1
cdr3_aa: CASSEGQTQYF
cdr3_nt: TGTGCCAGCAGTGAAGGGCAGACGCAGTATTTT

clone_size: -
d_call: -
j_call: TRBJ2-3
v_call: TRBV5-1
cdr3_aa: CASSPLNPADTQYF
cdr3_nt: TGCGCCAGCAGCCCCCTAAACCCCGCAGATACGCAGTATTTT

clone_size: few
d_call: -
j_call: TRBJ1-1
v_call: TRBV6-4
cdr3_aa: CASSELGGTEAFF
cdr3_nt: TGTGCCAGCAGTGAATTAGGGGGCACTGAAGCTTTCTTT

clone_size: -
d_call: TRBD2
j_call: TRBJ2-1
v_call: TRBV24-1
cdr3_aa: CATSSGNSYNEQFF
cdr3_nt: TGTGCCACTTCTAGCGGGAACTCCTACAATGAGCAGTTCTTC

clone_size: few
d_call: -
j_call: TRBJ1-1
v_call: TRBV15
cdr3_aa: CATSRDYTIAEAFF
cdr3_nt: TGTGCCACCAGCAGAGACTATACAATCGCTGAAGCTTTCTTT

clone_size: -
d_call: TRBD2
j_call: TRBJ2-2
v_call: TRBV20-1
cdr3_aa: CSGLAGGGTGELFF
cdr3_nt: TGCAGTGGGCTAGCGGGAGGAGGTACCGGGGAGCTGTTTTTT

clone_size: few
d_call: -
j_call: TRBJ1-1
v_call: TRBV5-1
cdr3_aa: CASSLASGENTEAFF
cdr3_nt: TGCGCCAGCAGCTTGGCTTCAGGAGAGAACACTGAAGCTTTCTTT

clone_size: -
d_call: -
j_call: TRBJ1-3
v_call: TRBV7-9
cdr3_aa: CASILVSVGNTTYF
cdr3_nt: TGTGCCAGCATCTTAGTGTCAGTTGGAAACACCACATATTTT

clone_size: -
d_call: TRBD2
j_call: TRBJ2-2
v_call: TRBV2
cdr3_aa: CASRLAVNTGELFF
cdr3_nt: TGTGCCAGCCGACTAGCGGTTAACACCGGGGAGCTGTTTTTT

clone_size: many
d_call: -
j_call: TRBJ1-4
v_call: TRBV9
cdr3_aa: CASSVGPVEKLFF
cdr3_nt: TGTGCCAGCAGCGTTGGACCGGTTGAAAAACTGTTTTTT

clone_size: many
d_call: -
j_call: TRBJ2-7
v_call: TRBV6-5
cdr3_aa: CASSRGGYEQYF
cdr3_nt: TGTGCCAGCTCCCGGGGAGGATACGAGCAGTACTTC